Listed below are T cell receptor beta chains from one sample, sequenced in a study of blood T cell repertoires in COVID-19. Libraries were prepared by immunoSEQ multiplex PCR; TCRdb keeps only in-frame clonotypes and omits some of them. In the table there are some 180,000 clones, approximately 90% of which are singletons. The sequenced sample consisted of peripheral blood. These receptors all come from a man aged 55 to 70 with active or convalescent COVID-19. CDR3s include the opening cysteine and the closing phenylalanine or tryptophan. The order of the fields is D gene, clone size, J gene, V gene, CDR3 DNA, CDR3 protein. D genes are given only for firm matches. Not all rows give a size; the values are once, few, many and, for expanded clones, a class.

TRBD2,.,TRBJ2-7,TRBV3-1/TRBV3-2,TGTGCCAGCAGCCGGACTAGCGGATCCTACGAGCAGTACTTC,CASSRTSGSYEQYF
TRBD1,.,TRBJ2-7,TRBV5-6,TGTGCCAGCAGCTCCTACAGGGGGCTCTACGAGCAGTACTTC,CASSSYRGLYEQYF
.,.,TRBJ2-5,TRBV10-2,TGCGCCAGCAGTGAGTCGTCTATCAGGGAGACCCAGTACTTC,CASSESSIRETQYF
.,.,TRBJ1-4,TRBV15,TGTGCCACCAGCAGAGATATTATCGACAGCCCCAATGAAAAACTGTTTTTT,CATSRDIIDSPNEKLFF
.,.,TRBJ1-2,TRBV7-9,TGTGCCAGCAGCTTCCAAGGGGCTAACTATGGCTACACCTTC,CASSFQGANYGYTF
.,few,TRBJ1-5,TRBV6-5,TGTGCCAGCAACCTGGACACCGCCAGCAATCAGCCCCAGCATTTT,CASNLDTASNQPQHF
.,.,TRBJ2-3,TRBV18,TGTGCCAGCTCACCAATCCAGACCGCAGGCTCAGTCTCTAGCACAGATACGCAGTATTTT,CASSPIQTAGSVSSTDTQYF
.,.,TRBJ1-2,TRBV7-9,TGTGCCAGCGGGGGCCGCTATGGCTACACCTTC,CASGGRYGYTF
TRBD1,.,TRBJ2-2,TRBV9,TGTGCCAGCAGTTTCCGGACAGGGGACACCGGGGAGCTGTTTTTT,CASSFRTGDTGELFF
TRBD2,.,TRBJ2-5,TRBV3-1/TRBV3-2,TGTGCCAGCAGCCCGAGAACAGCGGGGGGTCAACAAGAGACCCAGTACTTC,CASSPRTAGGQQETQYF
TRBD2,.,TRBJ2-7,TRBV3-1/TRBV3-2,TGTGCCAGCAGTCACTACGCTAGCGGATTCTACGAGCAGTACTTC,CASSHYASGFYEQYF
.,.,TRBJ2-5,TRBV14,TGTGCCAGCAGCCAGACTGGAGAGACCCAGTACTTC,CASSQTGETQYF
.,once,TRBJ1-2,TRBV9,TGTGCCAGCAGCCGCGCAGGGGATTATGGCTACACCTTC,CASSRAGDYGYTF
.,.,TRBJ2-5,TRBV5-6,TGTGCCAGCAGCCCGACAGACCAAGAGACCCAGTACTTC,CASSPTDQETQYF
.,.,TRBJ2-7,TRBV7-6,TGTGCCAGCAGCTTAGTAGCAGATCAGGGGGGTTCTGGGTACGAGCAGTACTTC,CASSLVADQGGSGYEQYF
.,.,TRBJ2-7,TRBV5-1,TGCGCCAGCAGCGCTCTAGGTTCGACGCTTGGCGAGCAGTACTTC,CASSALGSTLGEQYF
TRBD1,.,TRBJ1-1,TRBV30,TGTGCCTGGAGTGGTCACAGGGGGCCGAACACTGAAGCTTTCTTT,CAWSGHRGPNTEAFF
.,.,TRBJ1-5,TRBV6-5,TGTGCCAGCAGTTACTCGATAAGAGGGGGACAGCCCCAGCATTTT,CASSYSIRGGQPQHF
TRBD1,.,TRBJ2-3,TRBV5-1,TGCGCCAGCAGCTCTGGGACAGGGGGTCCGGTAGATACGCAGTATTTT,CASSSGTGGPVDTQYF
.,.,TRBJ2-2,TRBV27,TGTGCCAGCAGACCACTAGAGACCGGGGAGCTGTTTTTT,CASRPLETGELFF
TRBD2,.,TRBJ2-5,TRBV3-1/TRBV3-2,TGTGCCAGCAGCCGACTGACTAGCGGGGGCTCCAAAGAGACCCAGTACTTC,CASSRLTSGGSKETQYF
TRBD1,.,TRBJ2-7,TRBV18,TGTGCCAGCTCACCACGTAGGGACAGGAGCTCCTACGAGCAGTACTTC,CASSPRRDRSSYEQYF
.,.,TRBJ1-5,TRBV23-1,TGCGCCAGCCCCCCAGCAGGGGCTTGTGTTCAGCCCCAGCATTTT,CASPPAGACVQPQHF
.,.,TRBJ1-1,TRBV2,TGTGCCAGCACACGCCAGGGTGGCACTGAAGCTTTCTTT,CASTRQGGTEAFF
.,once,TRBJ2-3,TRBV18,TGTGCCAGCTCACCAAGGCGGGGGCTTCCTAGCACAGATACGCAGTATTTT,CASSPRRGLPSTDTQYF
TRBD1,.,TRBJ1-2,TRBV3-1/TRBV3-2,TGTGCCAGCAGCAAAGGGGACAGGGGACTTGGCTACACCTTC,CASSKGDRGLGYTF
.,.,TRBJ1-1,TRBV9,TGTGCCAGCTGCGTAGACGACGGTAGGAGCACTGAAGCTTTCTTT,CASCVDDGRSTEAFF
TRBD1,.,TRBJ1-5,TRBV6-5,TGTGCCAGCAGAGAGGGACAGGGGGTCCCTCAGCCCCAGCATTTT,CASREGQGVPQPQHF
TRBD1,.,TRBJ1-2,TRBV30,TGTGCCTGGAGTTGGACAGGCGGAGGAGGCTACACCTTC,CAWSWTGGGGYTF
TRBD2,.,TRBJ2-7,TRBV18,TGTGCCAGCTCACCAAGGGCTAGCGGGGGCCTAACCTACGAGCAGTACTTC,CASSPRASGGLTYEQYF
.,.,TRBJ2-3,TRBV9,TGTGCCAGCAGCGTAGTGGCAGGTCCACAGAATGGCGCAGATACGCAGTATTTT,CASSVVAGPQNGADTQYF
.,.,TRBJ1-2,TRBV25-1,TGTGCCAGCAGTAACCCGGTGGGCTACACCTTC,CASSNPVGYTF
TRBD2,once,TRBJ2-1,TRBV9,TGTGCCAGCAGCGTAGATTCGGGGGGTAGGAGTGAGCAGTTCTTC,CASSVDSGGRSEQFF
TRBD2,.,TRBJ2-2,TRBV2,TGTGCCAGCAGAGGGGACTATAACACCGGGGAGCTGTTTTTT,CASRGDYNTGELFF
TRBD1,.,TRBJ2-5,TRBV5-1,TGCGCCAGCAGGGAAGGACAGGGGGCGCACCAAGAGACCCAGTACTTC,CASREGQGAHQETQYF
TRBD2,once,TRBJ2-1,TRBV11-2,TGTGCCAGCAGCCCCGGGGGGGCTAGCGGGGAGCAGTTCTTC,CASSPGGASGEQFF
.,.,TRBJ1-4,TRBV25-1,TGTGCCAGCAGCGACAGTCCAAATGAAAAACTGTTTTTT,CASSDSPNEKLFF
TRBD2,.,TRBJ2-2,TRBV5-1,TGCGCCAGCAGCTCGGGACTACTCACCGGGGAGCTGTTTTTT,CASSSGLLTGELFF
TRBD1,.,TRBJ2-1,TRBV6-5,TGTGCCAGCAGTTACGGGACAGGGAGTTCCAATGAGCAGTTCTTC,CASSYGTGSSNEQFF
TRBD1,.,TRBJ2-3,TRBV19,TGTGCCAGTAGCCGCGGACAGGGTACGCAGTATTTT,CASSRGQGTQYF
TRBD1,.,TRBJ1-5,TRBV3-1/TRBV3-2,TGTGCCAGCAGCCGACAGGGTGGCAATCAGCCCCAGCATTTT,CASSRQGGNQPQHF
TRBD1,.,TRBJ2-3,TRBV3-1/TRBV3-2,TGTGCCAGCAGCCTAGGGACAGGGGGCACAGATACGCAGTATTTT,CASSLGTGGTDTQYF
.,.,TRBJ1-1,TRBV5-1,TGCGCCAGCAGCTCCTTGGCACAGGGAAGAAACACTGAAGCTTTCTTT,CASSSLAQGRNTEAFF
.,.,TRBJ2-7,TRBV6-5,TGTGCCAGCAGTTCAGGACAGCTACGAGGGCAGTACTTC,CASSSGQLRGQYF
TRBD2,.,TRBJ2-7,TRBV27,TGTGCCAGCAGTTTATCGCCAGGGACTATTACTTACGAGCAGTACTTC,CASSLSPGTITYEQYF
TRBD2,.,TRBJ2-2,TRBV5-1,TGCGCCAGCAGCTTGACCGGGACTAGCGGGGGGGAGCTGTTTTTT,CASSLTGTSGGELFF
TRBD1,.,TRBJ1-4,TRBV18,TGTGCCAGCTCACCGGACAGGGAGAGTGAAAAACTGTTTTTT,CASSPDRESEKLFF
TRBD1,.,TRBJ2-2,TRBV5-4,TGTGCCAGCAGCCGGGACAGGGCCGGGGAGCTGTTTTTT,CASSRDRAGELFF
TRBD1,.,TRBJ1-5,TRBV19,TGTGCCAGTCTGGGACAGGGGTTCAATCAGCCCCAGCATTTT,CASLGQGFNQPQHF
.,.,TRBJ1-5,TRBV23-1,TGCGCCAGCAGTCAATCGATCGGGGGGCAAGGCAATCAGCCCCAGCATTTT,CASSQSIGGQGNQPQHF
.,.,TRBJ1-6,TRBV6-2/TRBV6-3,TGTGCCAGCAGTTACTCCATATCAGGGATACGTTCACCCCTCCACTTT,CASSYSISGIRSPLHF
.,.,TRBJ1-1,TRBV9,TGTGCCAGCAGCGTAGAATGGGGGGACACTGAAGCTTTCTTT,CASSVEWGDTEAFF
.,few,TRBJ2-5,TRBV6-5,TGTGCCAGCAGATCAGCGCTGACTGGAGAGACCCAGTACTTC,CASRSALTGETQYF
.,.,TRBJ1-5,TRBV19,TGTGCCAGTAGTGTCAGTATCAATCAGCCCCAGCATTTT,CASSVSINQPQHF
.,.,TRBJ1-3,TRBV15,TGTGCCACCAGCAGTAGGACAGCTCTCTCTGGAAACACCATATATTTT,CATSSRTALSGNTIYF